The clone carrying this T cell receptor beta chain was seen ten or more times. Its antigen is not identified. The CDR3 extends over 14 amino acids. The V end lost 5 bases, the J end lost 3 bases, and 14 bases lay between the germline ends. In germline, CDR1 is MNHEY, CDR2 SVGEGT. Both blood RNA, taken from unsorted whole blood, and germline DNA were extracted. This entry comes from a study of tumor-infiltrating lymphocytes in primary liver carcinoma. In the study overall: These patients were men and women whose ages were 30 to 69 years. Tumors were staged T1-T3 N0M0 and measured about 4.2 to 10 cm across.

Findings and caveats of the study: Paired tumor-adjacent and tumor-blood samples overlapped less than tumor region pairs did.

Total RNA (roughly 530 ng) served as template for TCR beta cDNA synthesis primed by a constant-region primer. Libraries of TCR beta came from three nested multiplex PCR rounds with slightly modified ARM-PCR. PCR rounds one and two used TRBV1-TRBV30 forward primers with a C-beta reverse primer for approximately 11 cycles each. TCRdb reprocessed the multiplex PCR reads via MiXCR and lists one record per CDR3 protein. The sample contains approximately 330,000 distinct CDR3 sequences, approximately 64% of which appear only once. The sample was peripheral blood. This sequence was found in a man in his forties with primary liver carcinoma and hepatitis B virus infection. The V and J genes are TRBV6-2 or TRBV6-3 and TRBJ2-7, with D tentatively TRBD1 (5 bases). CDR3 nucleotides: TGTGCCAGCAGTCTTCTAGGGGCGAACTACGAGCAGTACTTC. Translated: CASSLLGANYEQYF.